This paragraph covers one T cell receptor (beta chain) sequence. What it binds is unknown. In the PCR, 60 Vbeta and 13 Jbeta primers were used. The protocol was immunoSEQ multiplex PCR, while the TCRdb copy is restricted to in-frame clones and leaves out a portion. The table records roughly 130,000 clones, 74% of them present only once. Although they were nominally healthy when sampled, donors likely had unrecorded immune exposures. The data belong to a study of cytomegalovirus exposure and HLA in healthy donors. Overall study findings and caveats: Accurate predictions that matched the HLA-A and HLA-B alleles of most subjects were reportedly made from TCR beta sequences.

Germline lookup yields CDR1 MNHEY and CDR2 SMNVEV (reference sequence). J was trimmed by 7 bases and V by 5 bases; bases with no gene match: 11. The length of the CDR3 is 15 residues. This clonotype was obtained from a man between 18 and 35 years old in good health and CMV-seropositive. Sequencing input: PBMCs. The chain is built from TRBV27 and TRBJ2-5, with 9 bases matching TRBD2. CDR3 in amino acids: CASSPSGEYHWTQYF. The DNA for the CDR3 is TGTGCCAGCAGTCCTAGCGGGGAGTACCATTGGACCCAGTACTTC.